Presented here are 8 T cell receptor beta chains from one specimen sequenced in a study of immune heterogeneity within non-small cell lung tumors. A first 10-cycle multiplex round used 32 V-gene and 13 J-gene primers on TCR beta CDR3. One entry per CDR3 protein results from TCRdb running MiXCR on the multiplex PCR reads. The data hold roughly 20,000 distinct CDR3 sequences, with around 30% observed a single time. Template material for each sample was 550 to 700 ng of bulk tumor genomic DNA. Every primary tumor yielded several biopsies, spaced far apart, that were taken during surgery. These patients got curative surgery after being newly diagnosed with untreated non-small cell lung cancer. Sequenced: lung tumor tissue. These receptors were collected from a middle-aged man with non-small cell lung cancer.

In its sample, this clonotype ranks as medium-sized (0.01 to 0.1%). The chain employs TRBV24-1 and TRBJ2-3, with D possibly TRBD2 on 6 matching bases. Germline V lookup: CDR1 KGHDR, CDR2 SFDVKD. This CDR3 comprises 15 residues. The V and J ends lost 4 bases and 4 bases respectively, with 14 bases between them. CDR3 nucleotides: TGTGCCACCAGTGAAGGAGGGTCGGGGGCAGATACGCAGTATTTT. Its protein product is CATSEGGSGADTQYF.

At least ten counts were recorded for this clonotype. Here the CDR3 DNA reads TGCAGTGCTAGTAGACTACAGGGCCCCACTGAAGCTTTCTTT. This gives the protein CSASRLQGPTEAFF. The genes are TRBV20-1 and TRBJ1-1; D may be TRBD1 (6 bases). CDR3 length: 14 amino acids. Deletions cut 3 bases from V and 4 bases from J, with 15 bases between. CDR1 is DFQATT and CDR2 is SNEGSKA in the germline V gene (reference sequence).

This clonotype was seen many times. The V call is TRBV2, the J call TRBJ1-2; 7 bases map to TRBD1. V trimming: 6 bases; J trimming: 1 base; junction bases outside the gene matches: 8. CDR1 and CDR2 from the germline V gene are SNHLY and FYNNEI. The CDR3 is 15 residues long. The CDR3: CASSPGTANNYGYTF. The DNA for the CDR3 is TGTGCCAGCAGCCCCGGGACAGCAAATAACTATGGCTACACCTTC.

The J gene is TRBJ2-4, the V gene TRBV20-1; 11 bases are shared with TRBD2. The CDR3 covers 18 residues. V shed 0 bases and J 7 bases; nucleotides not matched to a gene: 14. Germline V lookup: CDR1 DFQATT, CDR2 SNEGSKA (reference sequence). CDR3 amino acids: CSARETSGIASPGNIQYF. Written as DNA, the CDR3 is TGCAGTGCTAGAGAGACTAGCGGGATCGCGTCCCCGGGCAACATTCAGTACTTC.

This clonotype was seen ten or more times. The V and J genes are TRBV20-1 and TRBJ1-2; D remains ambiguous. V was clipped by 7 bases and J by 0 bases, with 9 bases between them. The germline V gene encodes CDR1 DFQATT and CDR2 SNEGSKA (reference sequence). This CDR3 has 12 residues. CDR3 coding DNA: TGCAGTGTAACCAGAGCTAACTATGGCTACACCTTC. Translated, it gives CSVTRANYGYTF.

This clonotype is labeled as medium-sized. J is TRBJ1-5 and V is TRBV12-3 or TRBV12-4, with 8 bases fitting TRBD1. This CDR3 comprises 15 residues. Trimming removed 6 bases from V and 3 bases from J; junction bases left unmatched: 7. The CDR3 coding sequence is TGTGCCAGCAGCTCCCAGGGGGCCCTCAATCAGCCCCAGCATTTT. Amino acid sequence: CASSSQGALNQPQHF.

This clonotype came up a few times. As DNA, the CDR3 is TGTGCCAGCAGTCTTAGCGGGAGGGCTGCAGATACGCAGTATTTT. Its translation is CASSLSGRAADTQYF. The J gene is TRBJ2-3, the V gene TRBV6-1, with TRBD2 matching over 11 bases. The CDR3 totals 15 residues. With 5 bases clipped from V and 4 bases from J, the junction kept 5 bases outside the gene matches. Germline assignment: CDR1 MNHNS and CDR2 SASEGT.

CDR3 amino acids: CASSPTEGVGQPQHF. Here the CDR3 DNA reads TGTGCCAGCTCACCCACTGAAGGGGTGGGTCAGCCCCAGCATTTT. The chain couples TRBV18 to TRBJ1-5; D possibly corresponds to TRBD1 (5 bases). The ends were cut back, 3 bases at V and 6 bases at J, with 15 bases in the middle. This CDR3 has 15 residues. Germline CDR1 and CDR2: KGHSH and LQKENI.